This TCR beta chain was sequenced in a study of T cell responses to AZD1222 COVID-19 vaccine. General observations from the study: Females made up more of the donors, who were largely white British, and clonal diversity may have come out too low.

The CDR3 sequence is 16 residues long. Germline lookup yields CDR1 MNHEY and CDR2 SVGAGI. The V gene end was trimmed by 2 bases and the J gene end by 4 bases; junction bases not matched to a gene: 6. Measured with immunoSEQ multiplex PCR; TCRdb has only the in-frame clones, and not every one. The sample consists of over 140,000 clones, about 91% of them appearing once. In the case of this clone: The antigen is unknown.

The J gene is TRBJ1-3, the V gene TRBV6-5; 9 bases line up with TRBD1. The sequence was collected from an adult who received the AZD1222 COVID-19 vaccine. Source: peripheral blood, taken 28 days after the second AZD1222 dose. In DNA form, the CDR3 reads TGTGCCAGCAGTTACCGTCAAGGGACAGGGGGAAACACCATATATTTT. It is translated as CASSYRQGTGGNTIYF.